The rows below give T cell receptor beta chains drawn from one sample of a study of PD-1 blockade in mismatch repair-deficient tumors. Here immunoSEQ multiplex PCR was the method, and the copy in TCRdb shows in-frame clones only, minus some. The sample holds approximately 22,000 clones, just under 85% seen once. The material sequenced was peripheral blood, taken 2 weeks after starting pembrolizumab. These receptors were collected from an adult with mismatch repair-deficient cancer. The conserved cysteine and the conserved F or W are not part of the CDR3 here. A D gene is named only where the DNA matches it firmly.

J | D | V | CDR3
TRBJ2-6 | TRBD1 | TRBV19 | ASSAYPGQGAIGANVLT
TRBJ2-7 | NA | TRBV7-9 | ASSAPAIRGDEQY
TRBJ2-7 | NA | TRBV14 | ASSQVLRAEQY
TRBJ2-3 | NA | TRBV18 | ASSPLVRGGSDTQY
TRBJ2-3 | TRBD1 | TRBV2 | ASSPQGAGTDTQY
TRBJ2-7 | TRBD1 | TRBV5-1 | ASTWDSSYEQY
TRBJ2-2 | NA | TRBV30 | AWSLSENGELF
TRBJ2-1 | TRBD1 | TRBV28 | ASRSRGQGSNEQF
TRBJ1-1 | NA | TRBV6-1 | ASSRGIEAF
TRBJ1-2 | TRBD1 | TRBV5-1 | ASSSRQGNGYT
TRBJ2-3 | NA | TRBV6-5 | ASSLSGTDTQY
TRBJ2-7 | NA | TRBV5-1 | ASSLGDPTYEQY
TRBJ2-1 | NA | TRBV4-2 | ASSHGSSYNEQF
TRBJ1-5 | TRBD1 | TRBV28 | ASSLLGTGSNQPQH
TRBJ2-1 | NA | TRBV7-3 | ASAPGRGGNEQF
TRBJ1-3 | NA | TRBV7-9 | ASSFGLAISGNTIY
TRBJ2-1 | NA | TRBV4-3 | ASSQFSYNEQF
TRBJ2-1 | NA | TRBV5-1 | ASSLAGNSYNEQF
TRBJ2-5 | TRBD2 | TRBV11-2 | ASSLGLAGTQETQY
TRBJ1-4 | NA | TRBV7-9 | ASSAIASQKLF
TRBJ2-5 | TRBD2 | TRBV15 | ATSAYGRAVGETQY
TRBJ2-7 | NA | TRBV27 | ASSLTPSYEQY
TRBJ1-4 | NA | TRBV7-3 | ASSLVPDEKLF
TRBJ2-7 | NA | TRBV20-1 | SAKKGYEQY
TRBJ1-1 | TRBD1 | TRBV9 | ASSVQTGGPMNTEAF
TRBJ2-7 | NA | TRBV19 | ASSTRGGVNHEQY
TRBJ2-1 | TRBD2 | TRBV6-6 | ASSYSRGSSYNEQF
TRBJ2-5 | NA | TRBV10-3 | ATSDWGEETQY
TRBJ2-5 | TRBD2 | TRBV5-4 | ASSLGGLGTSGPGTQY
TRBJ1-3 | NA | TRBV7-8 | ASSRRLNSGNTIY
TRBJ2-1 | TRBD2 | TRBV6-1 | ASFLLAGGPYEQF
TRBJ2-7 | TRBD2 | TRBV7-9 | ASSLAGASFYEQY
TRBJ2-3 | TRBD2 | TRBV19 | ASSGLRTSGPTDTQY
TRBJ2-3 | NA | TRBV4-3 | ASSHATGTLRTDTQY
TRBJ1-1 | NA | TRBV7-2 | ASSSRVAF
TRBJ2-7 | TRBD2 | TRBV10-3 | AISDRTSRYEQY
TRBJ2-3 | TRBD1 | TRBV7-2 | ASSLGTGYPQDTQY
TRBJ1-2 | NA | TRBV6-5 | ASSYSVQGGYT
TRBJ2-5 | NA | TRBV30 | AWRSTSRGETQY
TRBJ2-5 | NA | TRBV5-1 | ASSLEVTLKTQY
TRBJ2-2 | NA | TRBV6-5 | ASRRTTNTGELF
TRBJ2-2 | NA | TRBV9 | ASSVGLAHTGELF
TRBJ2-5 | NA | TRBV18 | ASSRQPGGETQY
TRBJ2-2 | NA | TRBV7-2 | ASSLGVNTGELF
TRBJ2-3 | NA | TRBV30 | ASTDTLTDTQY
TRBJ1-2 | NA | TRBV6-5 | ASSYSWEYGYT
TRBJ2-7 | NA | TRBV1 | TSSPRTRNSYEQY
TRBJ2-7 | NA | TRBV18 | ASSLDLYEQY
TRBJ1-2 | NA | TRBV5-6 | ASSLGEGIYGYT
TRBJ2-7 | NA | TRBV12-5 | ASGLVLSVSLGGTKGEQY
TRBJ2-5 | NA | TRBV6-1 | ASSERGRETQY
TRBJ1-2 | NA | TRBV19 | ASSIDSLRDYGYT
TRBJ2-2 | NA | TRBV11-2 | ASRLGSGELF
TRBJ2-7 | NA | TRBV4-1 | ASSQDSGLRTEQY